These T cell receptor beta chains were read from a single sample in a study of shared clonotypes between healthy human individuals. TCRdb keeps only in-frame clones here, not all; method: immunoSEQ multiplex PCR. The sample has about 2.4 million clones; more than 90% are singletons. The specimen was naive CD4+ T cells sorted from blood. All receptors come from a man aged 18 to 35 in good health. Both conserved end residues are part of each CDR3. Each record gives: clone size, J gene, V gene, D gene, CDR3 DNA, CDR3 protein. The D gene is left open where the match is weak. The size of a clone is reported for some rows only, either as once, few or many, or as a class for expanded clones.

NA	TRBJ1-1	TRBV7-9	NA	TGTGCCAGCAGCTTAGATGTCGGTGAAGCTTTCTTT	CASSLDVGEAFF
NA	TRBJ2-2	TRBV7-2	NA	TGTGCCAGCAGCTTACGGGCGGCTAATACCGGGGAGCTGTTTTTT	CASSLRAANTGELFF
NA	TRBJ2-1	TRBV21-1	NA	TGTGCCAGCAGCAAGGAGGCCTGCAGGGAGAGGGACTACAATGAGCAGTTCTTC	CASSKEACRERDYNEQFF
NA	TRBJ2-3	TRBV2	NA	TGTGCCGGGGCTAGGCTATCCACAGATACGCAGTATTTT	CAGARLSTDTQYF
NA	TRBJ1-3	TRBV10-3	TRBD1	TGTGCCATCAGTGAGTCATCGGGACAGGGGAATGGAAACACCATATATTTT	CAISESSGQGNGNTIYF
NA	TRBJ2-5	TRBV5-1	TRBD1	TGCGCCAGCAGCTTGGATACTGGGACAGGGGAGGGAGAGACCCAGTACTTC	CASSLDTGTGEGETQYF
NA	TRBJ2-7	TRBV5-5	TRBD2	TGTGCCAGCAGCTTGGCCGCACTAGCGGGGGAGCAGTACTTC	CASSLAALAGEQYF
NA	TRBJ2-3	TRBV5-4	NA	TGTGCCAGCAGCTTGGAGGCAGGGAAAGGGGATACGCAGTATTTT	CASSLEAGKGDTQYF
NA	TRBJ2-2	TRBV5-5	NA	TGTGCCAGCAGCTTGGTTTCTGGTGCAGGGGAGCTGTTTTTT	CASSLVSGAGELFF
NA	TRBJ2-3	TRBV9	TRBD2	TGTGCCAGCAGCGTAGTATCAAGCGGGAGGGGCACAGATACGCAGTATTTT	CASSVVSSGRGTDTQYF
few	TRBJ1-5	TRBV28	NA	TGTGCCAGCAGTTCTCCTCAGGGGTATAATCAGCCCCAGCATTTT	CASSSPQGYNQPQHF
NA	TRBJ1-2	TRBV18	NA	TGTGCCAGCTCACCACCGGCAGGGCGGGCAAACTATGGCTACACCTTC	CASSPPAGRANYGYTF
once	TRBJ2-7	TRBV14	TRBD2	TGTGCCAGCAGCCCGGGACTAGCGGGAGTCTACGAGCAGTACTTC	CASSPGLAGVYEQYF
NA	TRBJ1-2	TRBV5-1	TRBD1	TGCGCCAGCAGTTCGACCCCGGACAGGGGATTCTATGGCTACACCTTC	CASSSTPDRGFYGYTF
NA	TRBJ2-1	TRBV27	NA	TGTGCCAGCAAGGTAATCGGGGGCCCCTACAATGAGCAGTTCTTC	CASKVIGGPYNEQFF
NA	TRBJ2-3	TRBV5-1	TRBD2	TGCGCCAGCAGCGAATACCCAGGGTTAGCGGGGCGCACAGATACGCAGTATTTT	CASSEYPGLAGRTDTQYF
NA	TRBJ2-1	TRBV5-4	TRBD2	TGTGCCAGCAGCCCTCCGAGGACTAGCGAGAGCCGGAGCTCCTACAATGAGCAGTTCTTC	CASSPPRTSESRSSYNEQFF
NA	TRBJ2-7	TRBV27	TRBD1	TGTGCCAGCAGTTTAACTGTCCAGGGGGCCTACGAGCAGTACTTC	CASSLTVQGAYEQYF
NA	TRBJ2-7	TRBV10-3	NA	TGTGCCACATTTGGCGGGGTAAGCGACGAGCAGTACTTC	CATFGGVSDEQYF
NA	TRBJ2-5	TRBV2	TRBD2	TGTGCCAGCAGCCAGACTAGCGGGGGGCGGCAAGAGACCCAGTACTTC	CASSQTSGGRQETQYF
NA	TRBJ2-1	TRBV5-4	NA	TGTGCCAGCAGTACACGGGGGAACGGGGAGCAGTTCTTC	CASSTRGNGEQFF
NA	TRBJ1-2	TRBV5-1	TRBD1	TGCGCCAGCAGCTTGGTCGGGACAGGGAACTATGGCTACACCTTC	CASSLVGTGNYGYTF
NA	TRBJ1-2	TRBV29-1	NA	TGCAGCGTTGTGACGGCCCGGGGGGGCTACACCTTC	CSVVTARGGYTF
NA	TRBJ2-7	TRBV29-1	TRBD1	TGCAGCGTTGAACAGGGGGCCTACGAGCAGTACTTC	CSVEQGAYEQYF
NA	TRBJ2-7	TRBV18	TRBD2	TGTGCCAGCTCACCGACACCACTAGCGGGGGTCTCCGAGCAGTACTTC	CASSPTPLAGVSEQYF
NA	TRBJ2-7	TRBV5-4	TRBD1	TGTGCCAGCAGCCGGGACAGCCCCTACGAGCAGTACTTC	CASSRDSPYEQYF
NA	TRBJ1-3	TRBV30	NA	TGTGCCTGGAGCCCGAGCTCTGGAAACACCATATATTTT	CAWSPSSGNTIYF
NA	TRBJ2-1	TRBV30	TRBD1	TGTGCCTGGAGCCAGGGGGAAGCACAGTTCTTC	CAWSQGEAQFF
NA	TRBJ2-7	TRBV6-6	TRBD2	TGTGCCAGCAGTTACGTGAGCGGGGGATACGAGCAGTACTTC	CASSYVSGGYEQYF
once	TRBJ2-5	TRBV7-6	NA	TGTGCCAGCAGCTTAGCCTCTGGACCCATCCAAGAGACCCAGTACTTC	CASSLASGPIQETQYF
NA	TRBJ1-6	TRBV6-5	TRBD1	TGTGCCAGCAGTTTAGACAGGGGGACTTCACCCCTCCACTTT	CASSLDRGTSPLHF
once	TRBJ1-1	TRBV19	NA	TGTGCCAGTAGTAGTACGGGTGACACTGAAGCTTTCTTT	CASSSTGDTEAFF
NA	TRBJ2-7	TRBV5-1	NA	TGCGCCAGCAGGGATACTGGAATCCCCGGTTACGAGCAGTACTTC	CASRDTGIPGYEQYF
NA	TRBJ2-1	TRBV29-1	TRBD2	TGCAGCGTTTCAAGCGGGAGTTATGAGCAGTTCTTC	CSVSSGSYEQFF
once	TRBJ2-4	TRBV7-9	NA	TGTGCCAGCAGCCCGACCGGAGGGGGAAACATTCAGTACTTC	CASSPTGGGNIQYF
NA	TRBJ2-7	TRBV27	TRBD2	TGTGCCAGCAGTCAGCCCCCGAGGTCTAGCGGGCGATCCTACGAGCAGTACTTC	CASSQPPRSSGRSYEQYF
once	TRBJ1-1	TRBV7-2	NA	TGTGCCAGCAGCTTAGGGATCTGGGGGGGTTACACTGAAGCTTTCTTT	CASSLGIWGGYTEAFF
NA	TRBJ1-2	TRBV6-1	NA	TGTGCCAGCAGTGAAACACAGGTCGGGGGCTACACCTTC	CASSETQVGGYTF
once	TRBJ1-2	TRBV28	TRBD1	TGTGCCAGCAGCTACCCGGGACAGCTTTATGGCTACACCTTC	CASSYPGQLYGYTF
NA	TRBJ2-5	TRBV4-3	NA	TGCGCCAGCAGCCAAGAGTCCGGGAGCGGCGAGACCCAGTACTTC	CASSQESGSGETQYF
NA	TRBJ2-5	TRBV15	NA	TGTGCCACCAGCAGAGACCGGGAGACCCAGTACTTC	CATSRDRETQYF
NA	TRBJ2-2	TRBV27	TRBD2	TGTGCCAGCAACGGACTAGCGGGGGCGAACACCGGGGAGCTGTTTTTT	CASNGLAGANTGELFF
NA	TRBJ2-3	TRBV5-1	TRBD2	TGCGCCAGCAGCTTGTCTAGCGGGAGGGCCCTCCCCGTTAGCACAGATACGCAGTATTTT	CASSLSSGRALPVSTDTQYF
NA	TRBJ1-1	TRBV6-6	NA	TGTGCCAGCAGTTACTCGCTAGGGAACACTGAAGCTTTCTTT	CASSYSLGNTEAFF
NA	TRBJ1-3	TRBV10-3	NA	TGTGCCATCAGTCCCAGGACTGGAAACACCATATATTTT	CAISPRTGNTIYF
NA	TRBJ2-2	TRBV10-1	NA	TGCGCCAGCAGTGAGAGAAACACCGGGGAGCTGTTTTTT	CASSERNTGELFF
NA	TRBJ1-6	TRBV21-1	NA	TGTGCCAGCAGCAAAATGCCCACAGGGGCTAGGAGTAATTCACCCCTCCACTTT	CASSKMPTGARSNSPLHF
NA	TRBJ2-1	TRBV5-1	TRBD1	TGCGCCAGCAGCCCGGATAACAGGGGTGGAAGCAATGAGCAGTTCTTC	CASSPDNRGGSNEQFF
NA	TRBJ2-1	TRBV7-9	NA	TGTGCCAGCAGCTTAGGGGCCTACAATGAGCAGTTCTTC	CASSLGAYNEQFF
few	TRBJ2-5	TRBV30	TRBD1	TGTGCCTGGAGTGTATGGGGCAGGGGGTTGGAGACCCAGTACTTC	CAWSVWGRGLETQYF
few	TRBJ2-7	TRBV5-1	TRBD2	TGCGCCAGCCATCTAGCGGGAGTCTCCGAGCAGTACTTC	CASHLAGVSEQYF
NA	TRBJ2-5	TRBV7-2	TRBD1	TGTGCCAGCAGCTCCCGCCGACAGGGGGATTACCAAGAGACCCAGTACTTC	CASSSRRQGDYQETQYF
NA	TRBJ2-3	TRBV10-3	TRBD1	TGTGCCATCAGTAGGTCACAGGGGGTGAATACAGATACGCAGTATTTT	CAISRSQGVNTDTQYF
NA	TRBJ2-7	TRBV2	TRBD1	TGTGCCAGCAGTCTCGGGACAGGGCTCTACGAGCAGTACTTC	CASSLGTGLYEQYF